The 30 T cell receptor beta chains in this list originate from one sample, sequenced in a study of blood T cell repertoires in COVID-19. Assay used: immunoSEQ multiplex PCR; TCRdb lists only in-frame clones, some missing. The sample lists around 220,000 clones; 82% were seen once. Specimen: peripheral blood. The receptors derive from a woman of 80 years or more with active or convalescent COVID-19.

The CDR3 region is CASSVAGGLNSPLHF. The CDR3 bases are TGTGCCAGCAGCGTAGCAGGGGGCCTAAATTCACCCCTCCACTTT. The V gene is TRBV9, the J gene TRBJ1-6; TRBD1 matches at 8 bases. Looked up from germline, CDR1 is SGDLS and CDR2 is YYNGEE. The V segment lost 0 bases and the J segment 7 bases; nucleotides outside the gene matches: 3. This CDR3 has 15 residues. The full variable domain, its missing parts supplied by reference TRBV9 and TRBJ1-6, is DSGVTQTPKHLITATGQRVTLRCSPRSGDLSVYWYQQSLDQGLQFLIQYYNGEERAKGNILERFSAQQFPDLHSELNLSSLELGDSALYFCASSVAGGLNSPLHFGNGTRLTVT.

The rearrangement links TRBV6-2 or TRBV6-3 to TRBJ1-2, with 8 bases fitting TRBD1. This CDR3 has 13 amino acids. The germline V gene encodes CDR1 MNHEY and CDR2 SVGEGT. Trimming took 6 bases from V and 7 from J; bases not matched to a gene: 7. This CDR3 is CASSWTGFGGYTF. The CDR3 nucleotides read TGTGCCAGCAGCTGGACAGGGTTTGGTGGCTACACCTTC.

The chain couples TRBV5-4 to TRBJ1-6, with D possibly matching TRBD1 (6 bases). Germline V lookup: CDR1 SGHNT, CDR2 YYREEE (reference sequence). V lost 3 bases, J lost 7 bases, and 14 bases lay in between. The CDR3 has 15 amino acids. CDR3 amino acids: CASSSLVGQNSPLHF. The CDR3 DNA is TGTGCCAGCAGCTCCCTAGTGGGACAAAATTCACCCCTCCACTTT. Full variable domain (rest looked up from reference TRBV5-4 and TRBJ1-6): ETGVTQSPTHLIKTRGQQVTLRCSSQSGHNTVSWYQQALGQGPQFIFQYYREEENGRGNFPPRFSGLQFPNYSSELNVNALELDDSALYLCASSSLVGQNSPLHFGNGTRLTVT.

The chain carries TRBV20-1 and TRBJ2-7; maybe TRBD2 (7 bases). The V gene lost 3 bases and the J gene lost 4 bases, with 13 bases spanning the gap. This CDR3 region has 13 residues. Germline loops: CDR1 DFQATT, CDR2 SNEGSKA (reference sequence). The CDR3 loop reads CSASRGARYEQYF. The CDR3 DNA follows: TGCAGTGCTAGTCGGGGGGCTCGTTACGAGCAGTACTTC.

The chain links TRBV24-1 to TRBJ2-5, with 9 nucleotides matching TRBD1. The CDR3 totals 16 residues. V lost 4 bases, J lost 4 bases, and 9 bases stayed unmatched. Germline loops: CDR1 KGHDR, CDR2 SFDVKD. In nucleotides, the CDR3 is TGTGCCACCAGTGAACCCGGGACAGGGCCAGGAGAGACCCAGTACTTC. This translates into CATSEPGTGPGETQYF.

The chain links TRBV28 to TRBJ2-6, with no clear D. Trimming shortened V by 1 base and J by 1 base, and 5 bases separated the two germline ends. The CDR3 is made up of 15 amino acids. The V gene's germline CDR1 is MDHEN and CDR2 SYDVKM. The DNA of the CDR3 is TGTGCCAGCAGTTTATTCGCGTCTGGGGCCAACGTCCTGACTTTC. As protein: CASSLFASGANVLTF.

The chain employs TRBV6-5 and TRBJ1-6; 7 positions agree with TRBD1. This CDR3 has 14 amino acids. CDR1 and CDR2 (germline): MNHEY, SVGAGI. J was trimmed by 7 bases and V by 2 bases; bases with no gene match: 2. The CDR3 DNA follows: TGTGCCAGCAGTTACAGGGACAGAAATTCACCCCTCCACTTT. This codes for CASSYRDRNSPLHF.

The V call is TRBV5-5, the J call TRBJ2-3; D possibly corresponds to TRBD2 (5 bases). The ends were cut back, 5 bases at V and 0 bases at J, with 16 bases in the middle. Looked up from germline, CDR1 is SGHKS and CDR2 is YYEKEE (reference sequence). The CDR3 is 16 amino acids. The CDR3 loop is CASSYRLSGSTDTQYF. DNA of the CDR3: TGTGCCAGCAGTTACCGACTATCAGGAAGCACAGATACGCAGTATTTT.

The sample holds one count of this clone. The chain employs TRBV10-3 and TRBJ2-5; a weak D match, TRBD2 (7 bases). Germline V gene data show CDR1 as ENHRY and CDR2 as SYGVKD. V gave up 8 bases and J gave up 2 bases, with 24 bases separating them. This CDR3 spans 17 amino acids. DNA of the CDR3: TGTGCCATCGGCCAACGAGGGGGGGCTTCGGGTCAAGAGACCCAGTACTTC. Its translation is CAIGQRGGASGQETQYF.

This chain joins TRBV5-1 and TRBJ2-1; TRBD1 is a possible D gene (5 bases). Trimming took off 0 bases at V and 6 bases at J, with 22 bases between the two ends. Germline CDR1 SGHRS, CDR2 YFSETQ. The CDR3 is made up of 18 amino acids. CDR3 bases: TGCGCCAGCAGCTTGGGGTCAGGGCCCGCCTACAACCGCAATGAGCAGTTCTTC. Its translation: CASSLGSGPAYNRNEQFF.

This clone was picked up one time. This chain joins TRBV21-1 and TRBJ1-5. TRBV21-1 is a documented pseudogene. The CDR3 is 18 residues long. CDR3 protein: CASSKGTLEHLSNQPQHF. The CDR3 bases are TGTGCCAGCAGCAAAGGCACCCTAGAACACCTTAGCAATCAGCCCCAGCATTTT.

The chain combines TRBV29-1 with TRBJ2-5; maybe TRBD1 (5 bases). Germline-derived CDR1 and CDR2 are SQVTM and ANQGSEA. V lost 5 bases and J 4 bases, leaving 14 bases between the germline ends. CDR3 length: 13 residues. The CDR3, as DNA: TGCAGCGTTAGCCAACAGGAAAGAGAGACCCAGTACTTC. This translates into CSVSQQERETQYF.

The V call is TRBV19, the J call TRBJ2-6; the D is unclear. CDR3 length: 17 residues. The germline gives CDR1 LNHDA, CDR2 SQIVND (reference sequence). Trimming took off 1 base at V and 1 base at J, with 11 bases between the two ends. CDR3 region: CASSIGRGRSGANVLTF. The CDR3 DNA sequence: TGTGCCAGTAGTATAGGCCGCGGCCGATCTGGGGCCAACGTCCTGACTTTC.

The chain uses TRBV28 and TRBJ2-7; no reliable D call. The CDR3 is made up of 14 amino acids. The germline V and J ends were trimmed by 7 bases and 1 base, with 14 bases remaining between them. Germline CDR1 is MDHEN and CDR2 is SYDVKM. The CDR3 DNA is TGTGCCAGCATCTCGGCCAGACTTTCCTACGAGCAGTACTTC. The encoded protein is CASISARLSYEQYF.

J is TRBJ2-1 and V is TRBV29-1, with TRBD2 matching over 10 bases. The CDR3 runs to 16 residues. The V and J ends lost 0 bases and 2 bases, in that order; junction bases with no gene match: 4. The germline CDR1 and CDR2 sequences are SQVTM and ANQGSEA. Here the CDR3 DNA reads TGCAGCGTTGAAGAGGGACTAGCGATGGCCTACAATGAGCAGTTCTTC. Translation gives CSVEEGLAMAYNEQFF.

J is TRBJ2-7 and V is TRBV2; 7 bases are shared with TRBD2. The CDR3 has 14 amino acids. V trimming: 7 bases; J trimming: 2 bases; junction bases outside the gene matches: 8. CDR1 is SNHLY, CDR2 FYNNEI, per germline. The CDR3 spells CASTLGLSTYEQYF. The CDR3, as DNA: TGTGCCAGCACCCTGGGACTATCCACCTACGAGCAGTACTTC.

This clone showed up just a few times. The rearrangement uses TRBV29-1 and TRBJ1-2, with D perhaps TRBD1 (5 bases). Germline V lookup: CDR1 SQVTM, CDR2 ANQGSEA. The CDR3 consists of 15 residues. V lost 7 bases and J 5 bases, leaving 23 bases between the germline ends. The DNA for the CDR3 is TGCAGCGCTGCAGTTAAACCGGGACTCAGTTATGGCTACACCTTC. It codes for CSAAVKPGLSYGYTF.

The chain combines TRBV12-1 with TRBJ2-7; the table assigns TRBD1, which was not confirmed against the DNA. TRBV12-1 is a pseudogene segment. The CDR3 is made up of 14 amino acids. The CDR3 sequence is CASSPRTGTYEQYF. Here the CDR3 DNA reads TGTGCCAGCAGCCCGAGGACAGGGACCTACGAGCAGTACTTC.

The chain has TRBV19 and TRBJ1-1, with D uncertain. The CDR3 is made up of 14 amino acids. Germline loops: CDR1 LNHDA, CDR2 SQIVND (reference sequence). Deletions cut 0 bases from V and 2 bases from J, with 7 bases between. In DNA, the CDR3 is TGTGCCAGTAGTATAGAAGGACTTAACACTGAAGCTTTCTTT. Translating gives CASSIEGLNTEAFF.

The rearrangement uses TRBV15 and TRBJ2-7; 7 nucleotides match TRBD1. This CDR3 comprises 21 residues. Germline CDR1 reads LNHNV; CDR2 reads YYDKDF (reference sequence). The V segment lost 3 bases and the J segment 0 bases; nucleotides outside the gene matches: 23. The CDR3, as DNA: TGTGCCACCAGCAGGAGACAGGGAACAGAACCCTCCTTACTCTTCTCCTACGAGCAGTACTTC. Encoded protein: CATSRRQGTEPSLLFSYEQYF.

The chain links TRBV2 to TRBJ2-7; 9 bases agree with TRBD1. Germline V CDR1 and CDR2: SNHLY, FYNNEI. The CDR3 extends over 14 amino acids. After removal of 5 bases from V and 4 bases from J, the junction contained 6 bases not matched to a gene. The chain's CDR3 is CASSLTGQGYEQYF. DNA for the CDR3: TGTGCCAGCAGTTTGACGGGACAGGGTTACGAGCAGTACTTC.

The rearrangement links TRBV29-1 to TRBJ1-2; 8 nucleotides align to TRBD1. This CDR3 contains 12 residues. Germline V gene lookup returns CDR1 SQVTM and CDR2 ANQGSEA. Trimming at V came to 3 bases and at J to 6 bases, leaving 3 bases not matched to a gene. The CDR3 coding sequence is TGCAGCGTTGATGACAGGGGAGATGGCTACACCTTC. Amino acid sequence: CSVDDRGDGYTF.

A few counts support this clone. This chain joins TRBV10-3 and TRBJ2-1; a weak D match, TRBD1 (6 bases). The CDR3 contains 16 residues. The V end was cut by 8 bases, the J end by 0 bases, with 17 bases between. Germline V gene lookup returns CDR1 ENHRY and CDR2 SYGVKD. CDR3 region: CAIGNRAPSSYNEQFF. Here the CDR3 DNA reads TGTGCCATCGGAAACAGGGCCCCGAGCTCCTACAATGAGCAGTTCTTC.

This clone was seen more than once but under ten times. V usage is TRBV11-3 and J usage is TRBJ2-1; unclear D gene. The V end lost 2 bases, the J end lost 11 bases, and 7 bases lay between the germline ends. The CDR3 is 11 residues long. Germline assignment: CDR1 SGHNT and CDR2 YENEEA. Written as DNA, the CDR3 is TGTGCCAGCAGCTTAAGCGATAAGCAGTTCTTC. It encodes CASSLSDKQFF. Based on the CDR3 plus reference TRBV11-3 and TRBJ2-1, the full variable domain is EAGVVQSPRYKIIEKKQPVAFWCNPISGHNTLYWYLQNLGQGPELLIRYENEEAVDDSQLPKDRFSAERLKGVDSTLKIQPAELGDSAVYLCASSLSDKQFFGPGTRLTVL.

This clone showed up just a few times. The gene calls are TRBV24-1 and TRBJ2-2, with TRBD1 matching over 7 bases. The germline CDR1 and CDR2 sequences are KGHDR and SFDVKD. V trimming: 1 base; J trimming: 5 bases; junction bases outside the gene matches: 3. The CDR3 length is 15 residues. CDR3 DNA sequence: TGTGCCACCAGTGATTTCTGGACAGGAACCGGGGAGCTGTTTTTT. This gives the protein CATSDFWTGTGELFF.

The CDR3 DNA is TGTGCCAGCAGCTCAGGGGGGAAGACAGATACGCAGTATTTT. This codes for CASSSGGKTDTQYF. V and J are TRBV11-1 and TRBJ2-3, with D maybe TRBD1 (7 bases). With 4 bases removed from V and 3 bases from J, the gap between germline ends came to 11 bases. The CDR3 length is 14 residues. Germline V gene sequence: CDR1 SGHAT, CDR2 FQDESV (reference sequence).

The V and J genes are TRBV15 and TRBJ1-4; D is unresolved. The germline V gene has CDR1 LNHNV and CDR2 YYDKDF (reference sequence). This CDR3 has 14 amino acids. The V gene lost 5 bases and the J gene lost 0 bases, with 7 bases spanning the gap. The CDR3, as DNA: TGTGCCACCAGCGACGGGGCAACTAATGAAAAACTGTTTTTT. This codes for CATSDGATNEKLFF. Supplemented by reference TRBV15 and TRBJ1-4, the full variable domain reads DAMVIQNPRYQVTQFGKPVTLSCSQTLNHNVMYWYQQKSSQAPKLLFHYYDKDFNNEADTPDNFQSRRPNTSFCFLDIRSPGLGDTAMYLCATSDGATNEKLFFGSGTQLSVL.

This chain uses TRBV18 with TRBJ2-2; weak D call: TRBD2 (6 bases). Germline-derived CDR1 and CDR2 are KGHSH and LQKENI. The CDR3 is made up of 16 amino acids. V dropped 6 bases and J dropped 3 bases, with 17 bases sitting between them. The chain's CDR3 is CASSQRLASDTGELFF. CDR3 sequence (DNA): TGTGCCAGCTCCCAGAGGCTCGCTAGCGACACCGGGGAGCTGTTTTTT.

V usage is TRBV7-9 and J usage is TRBJ1-1, with D perhaps TRBD1 (5 bases). V was pared by 5 bases and J by 0 bases, with 10 bases between. Germline V CDR1 and CDR2: SEHNR, FQNEAQ (reference sequence). CDR3 length equals 14 residues. CDR3 DNA sequence: TGTGCCAGCAGCCCCTGGGGGGTGAACACTGAAGCTTTCTTT. It encodes CASSPWGVNTEAFF.

The CDR3 spells CASSLDPEGVTEAFF. In DNA, the CDR3 is TGTGCCAGCAGCTTGGACCCGGAGGGAGTCACTGAAGCTTTCTTT. The V gene is TRBV5-5, the J gene TRBJ1-1, with D unresolved. Germline values: CDR1 SGHKS, CDR2 YYEKEE (reference sequence). The CDR3 is made up of 15 amino acids. Between the trimmed V and J ends, which lost 0 bases and 4 bases, there was a span of 13 bases.